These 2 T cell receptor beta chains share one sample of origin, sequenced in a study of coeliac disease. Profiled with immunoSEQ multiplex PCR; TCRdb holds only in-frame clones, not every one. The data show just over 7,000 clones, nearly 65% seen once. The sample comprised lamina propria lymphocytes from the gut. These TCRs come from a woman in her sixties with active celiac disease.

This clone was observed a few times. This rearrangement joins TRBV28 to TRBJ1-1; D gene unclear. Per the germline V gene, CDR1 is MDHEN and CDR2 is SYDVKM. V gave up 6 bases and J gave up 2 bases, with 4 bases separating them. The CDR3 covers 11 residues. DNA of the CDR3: TGTGCCAGCAGAGCTAACACTGAAGCTTTCTTT. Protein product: CASRANTEAFF.

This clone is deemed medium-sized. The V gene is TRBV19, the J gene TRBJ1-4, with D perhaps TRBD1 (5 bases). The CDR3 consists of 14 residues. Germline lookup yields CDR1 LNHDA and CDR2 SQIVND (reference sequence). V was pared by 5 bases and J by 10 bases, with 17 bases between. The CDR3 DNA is TGTGCCAGTAGTTGGCAGACAGACCTAGGAAAACTGTTTTTT. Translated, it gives CASSWQTDLGKLFF.